These 28 T cell receptor beta chains were all obtained from the same sample, sequenced in a study of breast tumors, draining lymph nodes, adjacent tissues. TCRdb independently ran MiXCR on the multiplex PCR reads; one entry per CDR3 protein. This table holds about 14,000 distinct CDR3 sequences, around 52% found once. The sequenced sample consisted of tumor-adjacent breast tissue. The origin of the receptors is a female donor with breast cancer. Some clones in this sample may be carry-over from other donors' samples.

The V call is TRBV20-1, the J call TRBJ2-5, with TRBD1 matching 9 bases. This CDR3 region has 14 residues. Germline-derived CDR1 and CDR2 are DFQATT and SNEGSKA (reference sequence). Trimming at V came to 6 bases and at J to 4 bases, leaving 9 bases not matched to a gene. This chain's CDR3 is CSAVPRQGGETQYF. The CDR3 bases are TGCAGTGCCGTACCTCGACAGGGGGGAGAGACCCAGTACTTC.

By sample share, this clonotype is medium-sized. The CDR3 loop reads CASSAGVGGNQPQHF. For the CDR3, the DNA is TGTGCCAGCAGCGCAGGAGTCGGGGGCAATCAGCCCCAGCATTTT. The genes are TRBV9 and TRBJ1-5; no clear D gene. Germline V CDR1 and CDR2: SGDLS, YYNGEE. The CDR3 runs 15 residues. V was trimmed by 3 bases and J by 2 bases, leaving 12 bases between them.

By proportion, this clonotype is medium-sized (0.01 to 0.1%). The chain employs TRBV20-1 and TRBJ1-4; no definite D call. The germline CDR1 and CDR2 sequences are DFQATT and SNEGSKA (reference sequence). There are 14 residues in the CDR3. V shed 5 bases and J shed 4 bases, with 14 bases lying between them. The chain's CDR3 is CSAGRTGFNEKLFF. CDR3 coding DNA: TGCAGTGCTGGGCGAACGGGTTTTAATGAAAAACTGTTTTTT.

The V gene is TRBV10-3, the J gene TRBJ2-2, with D perhaps assigned TRBD1 or TRBD2 (6 bases each). Per the germline V gene, CDR1 is ENHRY and CDR2 is SYGVKD. Trimming pared 0 bases from V and 8 bases from J, leaving 10 bases between. This CDR3 spans 14 amino acids. CDR3 loop: CAISESTGAGELFF. The CDR3 region has the DNA TGTGCCATCAGTGAGTCGACGGGGGCGGGGGAGCTGTTTTTT.

This clonotype was picked up many times. A read error may be the cause here, since a much bigger clone is one base away. The chain joins TRBV20-1 to TRBJ2-1, with D perhaps given as TRBD1 or TRBD2 (5 bases each). V shed 3 bases and J shed 10 bases, with 19 bases lying between them. CDR3 size: 14 residues. Germline V gene lookup returns CDR1 DFQATT and CDR2 SNEGSKA (reference sequence). In nucleotides, the CDR3 is TGCAGTGCTAGTCCTCTCGGGGCCCTGGCGGAGCAGTTCTTC. As protein: CSASPLGALAEQFF.

This sequence joins TRBV6-1 and TRBJ2-1; 11 nucleotides line up with TRBD1. CDR1 and CDR2 (germline): MNHNS, SASEGT. The CDR3 consists of 14 residues. Trimming took 6 bases from V and 6 from J; bases not matched to a gene: 4. CDR3 nucleotides: TGTGCCAGCAGAACAGGGACAGGGGGCAATGAGCAGTTCTTC. Its translation is CASRTGTGGNEQFF.

This clonotype was detected ten times or more. A much larger clone is a single base away; this may be a read error. The V and J genes are TRBV7-6 and TRBJ2-2, with D perhaps matching TRBD1 or TRBD2 (5 bases each). The V gene lost 5 bases and the J gene lost 3 bases, with 13 bases spanning the gap. The germline CDR1 and CDR2 sequences are SGHVS and FNYEAQ. The length of the CDR3 is 15 residues. The CDR3 here is CASSPGTADTGELFF. The CDR3 region has the DNA TGTGCCAGCAGCCCCGGGACGGCCGACACCGGGGAGCTGTTTTTT.

The chain links TRBV7-9 to TRBJ2-3, with D perhaps being TRBD1 or TRBD2 (5 bases each). CDR3 length: 14 amino acids. V shed 7 bases and J shed 2 bases, with 13 bases lying between them. Germline V gives CDR1 SEHNR, CDR2 FQNEAQ (reference sequence). CDR3 region: CASNLRGVTDTQYF. The CDR3 coding sequence is TGTGCCAGCAACCTGAGAGGGGTCACAGATACGCAGTATTTT.

The V and J genes are TRBV10-3 and TRBJ2-5, with D possibly matching TRBD1 (6 bases). This CDR3 has 13 residues. Germline lookup yields CDR1 ENHRY and CDR2 SYGVKD. V was shortened by 9 bases and J by 4 bases, with 15 bases between the two germline ends. The CDR3 DNA reads TGTGCCATTCAGGACAGAATGGGAGAGACCCAGTACTTC. Encoded protein: CAIQDRMGETQYF.

The rearrangement links TRBV25-1 to TRBJ2-1; 8 bases fit TRBD2. Unmatched junction bases numbered 5, after V lost 9 bases and J lost 4 bases. The CDR3 spans 13 residues. The V gene's germline CDR1 is MGHDK and CDR2 SYGVNS. The CDR3 loop reads CASQRGGYNEQFF. In nucleotides, the CDR3 is TGTGCCAGTCAACGGGGGGGTTACAATGAGCAGTTCTTC.

This clonotype is labeled as medium-sized. CDR3 DNA sequence: TGTGCCAGCAGTTACTACGGCAGGGCGAGCAATCAGCCCCAGCATTTT. Translation: CASSYYGRASNQPQHF. The rearrangement links TRBV6-6 to TRBJ1-5; possible D gene TRBD1, 5 bases. The CDR3 runs to 16 residues. Germline loops: CDR1 MNHNY, CDR2 SVGAGI (reference sequence). The germline V and J ends were trimmed by 1 base and 1 base, with 11 bases remaining between them.

In this sample, this clonotype is medium-sized. The chain has TRBV20-1 and TRBJ1-2; tentative D call: TRBD1 (5 bases). The germline V gene encodes CDR1 DFQATT and CDR2 SNEGSKA (reference sequence). There are 13 residues in the CDR3. V was pared by 5 bases and J by 0 bases, with 10 bases between. The CDR3 nucleotides are TGCAGTGCTTCAGCGACAGCTAACTATGGCTACACCTTC. This encodes CSASATANYGYTF.

This clonotype was found many times. The chain has TRBV27 and TRBJ2-7; 9 bases match TRBD1. Per germline, CDR1 MNHEY and CDR2 SMNVEV (reference sequence). CDR3 size: 14 residues. J was trimmed by 2 bases and V by 6 bases; bases with no gene match: 5. CDR3 sequence (DNA): TGTGCCAGCAGACTGGACAGGGGAACCTACGAGCAGTACTTC. Amino acids: CASRLDRGTYEQYF.

This chain connects TRBV9 to TRBJ1-3, with a tentative D call TRBD1 (5 bases). Germline lookup yields CDR1 SGDLS and CDR2 YYNGEE. CDR3 length: 15 residues. V was cut by 3 bases and J by 0 bases, with 10 bases left in between. The CDR3 region has the DNA TGTGCCAGCAGCGACCCAGGGATCTCTGGAAACACCATATATTTT. It yields the protein CASSDPGISGNTIYF.

In its sample, this clonotype was seen many times. The chain combines TRBV7-3 with TRBJ2-1, with 9 positions matching TRBD1. Germline loops: CDR1 SGHTA, CDR2 FQGTGA. The CDR3 sequence is 14 residues long. V dropped 5 bases and J dropped 8; count of bases not matched to a gene: 7. The DNA of the CDR3 is TGTGCCAGCAGCGCGGGACAGGGATTCGATGAGCAGTTCTTC. Translated, it gives CASSAGQGFDEQFF.

The chain couples TRBV11-2 to TRBJ2-7; 8 bases align to TRBD1. Trimming removed 5 bases from V and 7 bases from J; junction bases left unmatched: 16. Germline assignment: CDR1 SGHAT and CDR2 FQNNGV. CDR3 length: 16 amino acids. The CDR3: CASSLLTRQGAKEQYF. CDR3 DNA: TGTGCCAGCAGCCTCCTTACCAGGCAGGGGGCTAAAGAGCAGTACTTC.

This clonotype ranks as medium-sized. The chain carries TRBV7-2 and TRBJ2-5; 11 nucleotides match TRBD2. Trimming took 5 bases from V and 5 from J; bases not matched to a gene: 10. Per the germline V gene, CDR1 is SGHTA and CDR2 is FQGNSA. The CDR3 is made up of 16 amino acids. This chain's CDR3 is CASSASLAGARETQYF. CDR3 DNA: TGTGCCAGCAGCGCCTCACTAGCGGGGGCACGTGAGACCCAGTACTTC.

The chain couples TRBV12-3 or TRBV12-4 to TRBJ2-2; 11 nucleotides match TRBD1. The CDR3 loop spans 17 amino acids. Trimming cost V 3 bases and J 4 bases; bases outside gene matches: 7. CDR3 amino acids: CASSFTGTGGRTGELFF. The CDR3 bases are TGTGCCAGCAGTTTCACCGGGACAGGGGGGCGCACCGGGGAGCTGTTTTTT.

This rearrangement joins TRBV11-2 to TRBJ1-3; D is unclear. The ends were cut back, 1 base at V and 4 bases at J, with 17 bases in the middle. The CDR3 extends over 17 amino acids. The germline gives CDR1 SGHAT, CDR2 FQNNGV. CDR3 DNA sequence: TGTGCCAGCAGCTTAGGAGCCACACGTGCTCTCGGAAACACCATATATTTT. This codes for CASSLGATRALGNTIYF.

This clonotype was detected ten times or more. V gene TRBV11-2 combines with J gene TRBJ2-1; no clear D gene. The germline CDR1 and CDR2 sequences are SGHAT and FQNNGV. V gave up 5 bases and J gave up 4 bases, with 6 bases separating them. This CDR3 comprises 12 residues. The CDR3 DNA reads as TGTGCCAGCAGCCCACAATACAATGAGCAGTTCTTC. Its translation: CASSPQYNEQFF.

This clonotype was observed many times. V and J are TRBV11-2 and TRBJ1-1; D is unresolved. Trimming took 3 bases from V and 11 from J, leaving 10 bases between them. From germline, CDR1 is SGHAT and CDR2 FQNNGV. The CDR3 is made up of 11 amino acids. The CDR3 DNA reads TGTGCCAGCAGCTTGGGGTTCGATGCTTTCTTT. Translation gives CASSLGFDAFF. Filled out from reference TRBV11-2 and TRBJ1-1, the complete variable domain reads EAGVAQSPRYKIIEKRQSVAFWCNPISGHATLYWYQQILGQGPKLLIQFQNNGVVDDSQLPKDRFSAERLKGVDSTLKIQPAKLEDSAVYLCASSLGFDAFFGQGTRLTVV.

This clonotype appeared once. The genes are TRBV6-1 and TRBJ1-5; tentatively, D is TRBD1 (5 bases). Looked up from germline, CDR1 is MNHNS and CDR2 is SASEGT. The germline V and J ends were trimmed by 3 bases and 6 bases, with 15 bases remaining between them. This CDR3 is built from 15 residues. The CDR3 spells CASSEIGGSGQPQHF. CDR3 sequence (DNA): TGTGCCAGCAGTGAGATCGGGGGGAGCGGTCAGCCCCAGCATTTT.

This clonotype appeared many times. A much more abundant neighbour one base away suggests this may be a read error. V is TRBV9 and J is TRBJ2-1; TRBD1 might be the D (7 bases). This CDR3 has 15 residues. CDR1 SGDLS and CDR2 YYNGEE come from the germline V gene. The CDR3 spells CASSVGAGGNNEPFF. The DNA for the CDR3 is TGTGCCAGCAGCGTAGGTGCAGGGGGGAACAATGAGCCGTTCTTC.

The genes are TRBV19 and TRBJ1-6, with D possibly matching TRBD1 (5 bases). Germline V CDR1 and CDR2: LNHDA, SQIVND (reference sequence). The germline V and J ends were trimmed by 6 bases and 13 bases, with 25 bases remaining between them. The CDR3 is 16 residues long. The CDR3 DNA reads TGTGCCAGTAGCCAAGATGGTACAGGACCCTATGGCCCCCTCCACTTT. It yields the protein CASSQDGTGPYGPLHF.

The chain is built from TRBV4-2 and TRBJ2-1, with no clear D. The CDR3 has 14 residues. Trimming left V 0 bases short and J 5 bases short, with 8 bases between. CDR1 and CDR2 (germline): LGHNA, YNFKEQ. This CDR3 reads CASSQEWLNNEQFF. As DNA, the CDR3 is TGTGCCAGCAGCCAAGAGTGGCTAAACAATGAGCAGTTCTTC.

This clonotype came up once. V is TRBV24-1 and J is TRBJ2-3, with D possibly TRBD2 on 6 matching bases. Looked up from germline, CDR1 is KGHDR and CDR2 is SFDVKD. V dropped 3 bases and J dropped 1 base, with 16 bases sitting between them. The CDR3 is made up of 17 amino acids. CDR3 bases: TGTGCCACCAGTGATAATAGCGGCCTCGTTGGCACAGATACGCAGTATTTT. Its protein product is CATSDNSGLVGTDTQYF.

The rearrangement joins TRBV9 to TRBJ2-3; either TRBD1 or TRBD2 may supply D (5 bases each). CDR1 is SGDLS, CDR2 YYNGEE, per germline. Trimming stripped 6 bases from V and 2 bases from J, with 13 bases between. The CDR3 spans 14 residues. CDR3 residues: CASIPGAVTDTQYF. Here the CDR3 DNA reads TGTGCCAGCATACCCGGGGCCGTCACAGATACGCAGTATTTT.

This clonotype was found a few times. The chain joins TRBV7-9 to TRBJ2-7, with TRBD1 identical over 9 bases. Germline loops: CDR1 SEHNR, CDR2 FQNEAQ (reference sequence). The junction had 11 bases not matched to a gene; V was cut back by 4 bases and J by 1 base. This CDR3 has 17 amino acids. The DNA for the CDR3 is TGTGCCAGCAGCTCCCTGGACGGGACAGGGTTTTCCTACGAGCAGTACTTC. Translation gives CASSSLDGTGFSYEQYF.